This TCR beta chain originates from a study of shared clonotypes between healthy human individuals. Study information: Each donor's CD4 naive and CD4 memory cells filled three plates apiece, CD8 naive two, and CD8 memory one. Study-level results: Around 5% of naive CD4 clonotypes were common to several donors.

This was a deep-level run. Measured with immunoSEQ multiplex PCR; TCRdb has only the in-frame clones, and not every one. The repertoire holds over 700,000 clones, with roughly two thirds as singletons. In germline, CDR1 is LGHNA, CDR2 YNFKEQ. The CDR3 loop spans 14 amino acids. The ends were cut back, 0 bases at V and 2 bases at J, with 8 bases in the middle. Every contributor of samples was a Caucasian grown-up residing in Nashville, Tennessee. Points on this clone: No antigen is known for it.

Specimen: memory CD4+ T cells sorted from blood. Subset given: CD45RA-negative fraction. The clonotype originates from a woman under 40 in good health. The V call is TRBV4-2, the J call TRBJ2-7; a possible D gene is TRBD1 (6 bases). DNA of the CDR3: TGTGCCAGCAGCCAAGAAGGGGACACCTACGAGCAGTACTTC. Translating gives CASSQEGDTYEQYF.